This T cell receptor (beta chain) was recovered during a study of T cells after yellow fever vaccination. TCRdb re-called the 5' RACE reads through MiXCR, storing one row per CDR3 protein. Of just under 600,000 distinct CDR3 sequences listed, less than 15% are singletons. CDR1 is SEHNR and CDR2 is FQNEAQ in the germline V gene (reference sequence). This CDR3 is 16 amino acids long. Trimming at V came to 6 bases and at J to 2 bases, leaving 13 bases not matched to a gene. Material: PBMCs, obtained on the day of the yellow fever booster vaccination. The chain links TRBV7-9 to TRBJ2-7, with 7 bases aligning to TRBD1. This clonotype originated in a man younger than 40 who received the YFV17D yellow fever vaccine. The CDR3 protein is CASRPFLTGQTYEQYF. As DNA, the CDR3 is TGTGCCAGCAGACCGTTTTTGACAGGGCAAACCTACGAGCAGTACTTC.